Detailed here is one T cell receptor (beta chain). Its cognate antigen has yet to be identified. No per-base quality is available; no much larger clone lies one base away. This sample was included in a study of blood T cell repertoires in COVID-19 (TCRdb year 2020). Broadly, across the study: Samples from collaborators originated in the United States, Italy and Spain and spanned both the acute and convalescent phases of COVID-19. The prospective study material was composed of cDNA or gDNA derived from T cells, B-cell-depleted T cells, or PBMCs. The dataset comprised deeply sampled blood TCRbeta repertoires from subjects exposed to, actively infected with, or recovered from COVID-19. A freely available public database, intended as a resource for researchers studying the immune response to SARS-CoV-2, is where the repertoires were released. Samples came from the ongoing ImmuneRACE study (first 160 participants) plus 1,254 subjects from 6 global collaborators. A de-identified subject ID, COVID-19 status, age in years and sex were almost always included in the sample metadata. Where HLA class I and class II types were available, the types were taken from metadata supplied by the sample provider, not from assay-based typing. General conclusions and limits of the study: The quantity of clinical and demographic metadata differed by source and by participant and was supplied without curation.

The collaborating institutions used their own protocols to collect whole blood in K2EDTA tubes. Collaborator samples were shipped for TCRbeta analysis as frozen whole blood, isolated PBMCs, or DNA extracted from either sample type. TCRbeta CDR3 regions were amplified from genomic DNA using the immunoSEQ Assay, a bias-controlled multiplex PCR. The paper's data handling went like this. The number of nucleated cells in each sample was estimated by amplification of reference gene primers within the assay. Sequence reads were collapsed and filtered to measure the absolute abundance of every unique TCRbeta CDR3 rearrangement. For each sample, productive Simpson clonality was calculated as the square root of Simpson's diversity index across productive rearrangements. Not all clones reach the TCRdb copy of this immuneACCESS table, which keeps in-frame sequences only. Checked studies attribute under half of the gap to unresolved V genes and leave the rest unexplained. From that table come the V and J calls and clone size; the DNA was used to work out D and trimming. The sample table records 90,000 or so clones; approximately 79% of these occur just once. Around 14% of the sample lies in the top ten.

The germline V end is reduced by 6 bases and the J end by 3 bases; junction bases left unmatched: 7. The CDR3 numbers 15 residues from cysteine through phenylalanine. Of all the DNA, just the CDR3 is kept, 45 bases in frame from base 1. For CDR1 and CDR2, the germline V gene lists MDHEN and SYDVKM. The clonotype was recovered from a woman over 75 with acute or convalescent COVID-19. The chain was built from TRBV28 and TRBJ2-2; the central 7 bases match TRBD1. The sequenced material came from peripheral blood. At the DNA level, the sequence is TGTGCCAGCAGGGCCGGGACAGCTTACACCGGGGAGCTGTTTTTT. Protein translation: CASRAGTAYTGELFF.